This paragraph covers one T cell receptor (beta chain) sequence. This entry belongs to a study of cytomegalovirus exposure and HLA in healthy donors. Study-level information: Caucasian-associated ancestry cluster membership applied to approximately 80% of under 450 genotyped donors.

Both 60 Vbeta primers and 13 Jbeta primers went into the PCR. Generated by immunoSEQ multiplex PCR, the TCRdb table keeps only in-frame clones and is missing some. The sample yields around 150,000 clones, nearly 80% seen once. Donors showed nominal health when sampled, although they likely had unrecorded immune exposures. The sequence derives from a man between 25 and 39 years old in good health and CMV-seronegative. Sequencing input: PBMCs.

The CDR3, as DNA: TGTGCCAGCAGTTACTCGGGACAGGGCAGGGGAAACACCATATATTTT. The encoded protein is CASSYSGQGRGNTIYF. V and J are TRBV6-5 and TRBJ1-3, with 9 positions matching TRBD1. CDR1 MNHEY and CDR2 SVGAGI come from the germline V gene. CDR3 length equals 16 residues. Germline trimming cut 0 bases from V and 4 bases from J; bases unmatched to any gene: 4.